This T cell receptor beta chain was found in a study of CD8 T cells in ankylosing spondylitis. Points from the study as a whole: One TCR beta motif, made up of 7 or 8 highly homologous variants, appeared characteristic of ankylosing spondylitis blood.

In this sample, this clonotype turned up many times. Its target is unknown. TCRdb analysed the 5' RACE reads with MiXCR anew, one entry per CDR3 protein. The table has approximately 500,000 distinct CDR3 sequences, approximately 12% seen once; the top ten hold approximately 7%. The TCR originated in a male donor with ankylosing spondylitis. The sequenced sample was blood, either unsorted or a sorted T cell fraction (not recorded which).

In nucleotides, the CDR3 is TGCAGTGCTAGAGACAAGCGGGGCACAGATACGCAGTATTTT. Encoded protein: CSARDKRGTDTQYF. This chain joins TRBV20-1 and TRBJ2-3; D might be TRBD2 (6 bases). Trimming cost V 0 bases and J 1 base, with 8 bases left between them. This CDR3 is 14 amino acids long. CDR1 is DFQATT, CDR2 SNEGSKA, per germline (reference sequence).